This note documents a single T cell receptor (beta chain) sequence. The record originates from a study of technical replicates of blood from several donors. Generated by immunoSEQ multiplex PCR, the TCRdb table keeps only in-frame clones and is missing some. Of under 85,000 clones listed, more than 90% are singletons. Looked up from germline, CDR1 is MGHRA and CDR2 is YSYEKL. J was trimmed by 5 bases and V by 0 bases; bases with no gene match: 5. This CDR3 is built from 15 residues. The source of this sequence is a human donor in good health. Some clones in this sample may be carry-over from other donors' samples. Sequencing input: T cells isolated from PBMCs. This rearrangement joins TRBV4-1 to TRBJ2-3, with 7 nucleotides matching TRBD2. The CDR3 DNA follows: TGCGCCAGCAGCCAAGAACTGCGGGAGAGAGATACGCAGTATTTT. Its translation is CASSQELRERDTQYF.